This T cell receptor beta chain was identified during a study of cytomegalovirus exposure and HLA in healthy donors (dated by TCRdb to about 2017). Regarding the complete study: In an earlier analysis of 550 to 750 of the donors, 276 Gb of sequence data and 90 million to 120 million unique TCR beta sequences from about 179 million T cells were reported. An early release covering more than 500 HLA-typed donors comprised about 320 gigabases of sequencing data and about 90 million unique TCR sequences. Of the 350 to 450 genotyped donors, about 84% fell in the genetic ancestry cluster associated with self-reported Caucasian donors. The aim of the study was to test whether cataloging public T cell receptors could identify signatures of past pathogen exposure. Using immunosequencing, the study profiled T cell repertoires from some 670 subjects and related those repertoires to cytomegalovirus serostatus. Besides the first cohort of 550 to 750 subjects, a separate validation cohort made up of 120 different subjects was used. The study combined high-throughput TCR immunosequencing, statistical association of individual TCRs with disease status, and machine learning to predict cytomegalovirus infection status. In a later analysis, previously published TCR beta repertoires from hundreds of donors were re-analyzed and high-resolution HLA genotyping was added so that TCR occurrence patterns could be studied. Rather than drawing on any new phenotypic data, the later analysis identified candidate immune exposures from TCR beta sequences and the way those sequences occurred across donors. An earlier analysis of roughly 600 of the donors used high-throughput TCR beta sequencing to judge whether each TCR beta V gene segment behaved as functional or pseudogenic. Donor age, sex, ethnicity and CMV serostatus were compiled together with the repertoire data. A later genetic analysis took genome-wide SNP genotypes for about three fifths of the 666 donors and used that subset as a discovery cohort. Every repertoire in the discovery cohort had been generated on one and the same sequencing platform. HLA typing included class I and class II loci at four-digit resolution. The number of typed donors differed by locus: roughly 620-640 for A, B, C, DRB1 and DQB1; some 500 for DQA1; fewer than 610 for DPA1; and about 450 for DPB1. Four to six DR-DQ haplotypes were handled as single units for association and clustering, since linkage in the cohort was strong. Across approximately 400 genotyped donors of the cohort, an average of roughly 200,000 unique TCR beta nucleotide sequences per donor were sequenced, and 15% to 20% of those sequences were non-productive.

The study at large found these results: Because counts were too low, roughly 17 rarely observed V segments, including chromosome 9 orphons, were left out of the earlier analysis of about 500 of the donors. It was suggested by the authors that the approach could potentially be generalized to other disease states and immunological phenotypes. Across donors, most TCR sequences were observed very rarely, whereas some public TCRs were present in many individuals. According to a later analysis, most CMV-associated TCR beta chains appeared to be HLA-restricted, and the HLA associations seemed to be driven largely by CMV exposure. A further reported finding was that TCR beta sequences accurately predicted the HLA-A and HLA-B alleles for most subjects in the first cohort. A cluster of highly shared sequence variants was judged likely to be a technical artifact of the sequencing pipeline. A total of some 180 TCR beta chains were listed by the study as associated with cytomegalovirus. Compared with equally common non-associated chains, HLA-associated TCR beta chains in a later analysis were more clonally expanded and had lower generation probabilities. Presence/absence analyses assumed roughly uniform sequencing depth across donors, an assumption that may not hold. In a later genetic analysis, fewer N-insertions in productive TCRs were reported among donors in an Asian-associated ancestry cluster than the 666-donor mean. A later genetic analysis associated a missense DCLRE1C variant with V-gene and J-gene trimming of TCR beta chains, and an independent cohort replicated the association. The only immune exposure information available for the cohort was CMV serostatus. A later analysis associated around 16,000 TCR beta sequences with specific HLA alleles at a false discovery rate of 0.05. Correlated functional status among segregating V segments might reflect linkage disequilibrium, but an unknown experimental factor could not be ruled out. Because HLA typing was missing for some donors at each locus, association tests included only the typed subset. In a later analysis, several top co-occurrence clusters were reported to appear linked to parvovirus B19, influenza, CMV and Epstein-Barr virus. In vitro tests confirmed that a few of the cytomegalovirus-associated TCR beta chains recognize cytomegalovirus antigens. Some IMGT-functional V segments, including TRBV6-2 and TRBV6-3, could not be told apart with the 87-base-pair reads, so those segments were excluded. Assigning TCR associations to individual alleles was difficult when HLA alleles, especially DR and DQ, strongly co-occurred. Only TCR beta chains were sequenced in this cohort, and the absence of alpha or paired-chain data limited detectable features. According to a later analysis, TCR association rates differed among HLA loci, with DRB1 alleles showing the most associated TCRs and HLA-C alleles showing the fewest. Broadly in line with IMGT annotations, most TCR beta V segments showed up in productive rearrangements about 90% or about 30% of the time in an earlier analysis of 450 to 600 of the donors. The classifier was reported to diagnose cytomegalovirus status with high specificity and sensitivity in both the original cohort and the validation cohort.

The library came from the immunoSEQ multiplex PCR assay. For the multiplex PCR, a mixture combining 60 forward primers for TCR Vbeta segments and 13 reverse primers for TCR Jbeta segments was used. The CDR3 region of rearranged TCR beta genes was amplified from genomic DNA by a multiplex PCR assay. Amplified TCR beta libraries were sequenced as 87-base-pair reads on the Illumina HiSeq System. Turning to the authors' computational methods: A later analysis tallied 75 million to 95 million unique TCR beta chains across the 700 or so repertoires, and some 10 million of those chains were shared by two or more donors. Raw reads were error-corrected and collapsed into unique sequences by a nearest-neighbor algorithm in which closely related sequences were merged to remove PCR and sequencing errors. CDR3 sequences were aligned to IMGT reference sequences to assign V, D and J gene segments. For a sequence to be retained, at least a six-nucleotide match to both a V gene segment and a J gene segment was required. A rearrangement counted as productive if the CDR3 had no stop codons and remained in frame with V and J, and every other rearrangement counted as non-productive. Following IMGT convention, CDR3 was defined as the stretch from the second conserved V-encoded cysteine to the conserved J-encoded phenylalanine. Sequences without an unambiguous match to a single V gene segment were excluded from the earlier analysis of approximately 560 of the donors. An earlier analysis of several hundred of the donors called V segments functional above 56.7% productive rearrangements and segregating when the between-donor standard deviation exceeded 5%. A statistical classification framework was built to diagnose cytomegalovirus status from the catalog of TCR beta chain sequences. In a later analysis, V and J genes were assigned by comparing TCR nucleotide sequences against IMGT/GENE-DB human TR gene sequences. Using the TCRdist pipeline, a later analysis assigned CDR3 sequences along with most-parsimonious VDJ recombination scenarios. In a later analysis, every TCR beta chain was defined by the combination of its CDR3 amino acid sequence and its V-gene family, and reads without a unique V-gene family were dropped. A later analysis removed several hundred highly shared, low-generation-probability nucleotide sequences to deal with suspected cross-contamination and a sequencing artifact. For each public chain, a later analysis derived a clonal expansion index from normalized ranks of inferred template counts within each repertoire. Generation probabilities in a later analysis came from a VDJ recombination model fitted to out-of-frame rearrangements, and those results were checked against IGoR. In a later analysis, hypergeometric tests were used to score TCR-TCR, TCR-HLA and TCR-CMV co-occurrence, with a repertoire-size bias correction applied to TCR pairs. To estimate false discovery rates, a later analysis permuted the HLA or CMV assignments 20 times. A later analysis grouped co-occurring TCRs with DBSCAN, adding TCRdist sequence similarity when clustering within HLA-allele-positive subsets. Repertoires with fewer than 30,000 or more than 120,000 public chains were left out of co-occurrence clustering, as were four to six repertoires with anomalous nucleotide sharing. Entries here come from immuneACCESS through TCRdb and include only in-frame sequences with V and J called. Some clones fail to appear in such tables; in the studies checked, an unresolved V gene covers under half of the shortfall, and the cause of the remainder is unknown. V, J and clone size were drawn from that table, and D and trimming were deduced from the DNA. The sample table contains roughly 44,000 clones; only one count was recorded for over 75% of them. The top ten clones comprise 2.7% of the sample.

The cohort was made up of 650 to 700 healthy bone marrow donors. At the time of sampling, all cohort members were nominally healthy, though unrecorded immune exposures were likely present. The donor was CMV seronegative and belonged to the group of more than 300 seronegative cohort members. A peripheral blood sample was collected from each donor, and TCR beta sequencing was performed on peripheral blood mononuclear cells. Genomic DNA extraction from the blood cell samples was performed with the Qiagen DNeasy Blood Extraction Kit. On this clone itself: What this receptor recognizes is not known. Qualities for individual bases were not recorded, and no much larger clone is one base off.

The CDR3 runs 16 amino acids, cysteine and phenylalanine included. Kept here is only the CDR3 DNA, which spans 48 bases and is read in frame from base 1. V and J lose 0 bases and 7 bases, and a span of 13 bases separates them. The CDR1 and CDR2 encoded by the germline V gene are MNHEY and SVGAGI. This receptor was identified in a man between 50 and 59 years old in good health and CMV-seronegative. The V gene is TRBV6-5 and the J gene is TRBJ1-6; the D gene is perhaps TRBD1, on 5 matching bases. Sequenced input: PBMCs. The CDR3 region reads CASSYSGGRLNSPLHF. The DNA sequence is given as TGTGCCAGCAGTTACTCGGGGGGACGTCTAAATTCACCCCTCCACTTT.